Reported below is one T cell receptor beta chain. Its antigen is not identified. These data originate in a study of Graves' ophthalmopathy and Graves' hyperthyroidism. New diagnoses, under 2 months' duration, and ages 18 to 65 characterized the hyperthyroidism patients. Excluded were patients with other autoimmune diseases, uncontrolled infections, pregnancy or lactation. This CDR3 contains 15 residues. Amplifying from RNA transcripts, the study obtained TCR beta CDR3 regions. HTBI primers were used in a first-round RT-PCR, which preceded a second-round multiplex PCR. One entry per CDR3 protein, called by TCRdb with MiXCR from the multiplex PCR reads. This table has over a million distinct CDR3 sequences, 35% to 40% appearing once. Study outcomes and limitations: Stable hyperthyroidism and ophthalmopathy were told apart by a 13-signature model, which achieved around 88% sensitivity and over 65% specificity. Most expanded clonotypes from thyroid (those above 0.001 frequency) were also found in blood.

V is TRBV3-2 and J is TRBJ2-7; the table's D call of TRBD2 was not tested on the DNA. TRBV3-2 counts as a pseudogene. The TCR was taken from an adult man with Graves' hyperthyroidism. Sequenced material: peripheral blood or thyroid tissue (not recorded which). CDR3 DNA: TGTGCCAGCAGCCCTACTAGCGGGGCGTTATACGAGCAGTACTTC. This encodes CASSPTSGALYEQYF.